This TCR beta chain stems from a study of blood T cell repertoires in COVID-19. Study background: The study counted Cohort 3 donors as recovered given two negative PCRs, clearance, or symptom resolution. Whether acute or convalescent, the COVID-19 samples came from the United States, Italy and Spain. In each case, the material was cDNA or gDNA derived from T cells, B-cell-depleted T cells, or PBMCs.

As originally analysed: For nucleated cells, counts were estimated from reference gene primer amplification. Profiling relied on immunoSEQ multiplex PCR, and the TCRdb table lists in-frame clones only, not all of them. Clonal size and the V and J genes are those of that table, whereas D and trimming came from the DNA. Of hundreds of thousands of clones listed, around 87% were seen once; the top ten hold 1.9%. The CDR3 contains 15 residues. V lost 0 bases, J lost 2 bases, and 9 bases lay in between. Germline CDR1 reads SGHRS; CDR2 reads YFSETQ. This clone is a singleton in its sample. Other DNA sequences in the sample encode the same CDR3.

The clonotype originates from a man between 35 and 55 years old in a cohort exposed to, infected with or recovered from COVID-19 (not recorded which). V is TRBV5-1 and J is TRBJ1-5, with D possibly being TRBD1 (5 bases). The sample consisted of PBMCs or T cells enriched from blood (not recorded which). CDR3 region: CASSLGQGGNQPQHF. Written as DNA, the CDR3 is TGCGCCAGCAGCTTGGGTCAGGGCGGCAATCAGCCCCAGCATTTT.